Following are 12 T cell receptor beta chains from one sample sequenced in a study of blood T cells in healthy people across ages. A second PCR, run for roughly 7 to 12 cycles, used a sample-barcoded 5' primer plus a J-beta primer mix. TCRdb independently ran MiXCR on the 5' RACE reads; one entry per CDR3 protein. The profile covers hundreds of thousands of distinct CDR3 sequences, with 20% to 30% appearing a single time and roughly 10% taken by the ten largest. These data also featured in a second study, about T cells of mothers and their children.

The sequenced sample consisted of blood. Every receptor here comes from a boy aged 10-17 years in good health.

This clonotype was counted only a few times. The junction does not match germline at one end; this may be a read error. The V call is TRBV27, the J call TRBJ1-1, with D perhaps TRBD1 (5 bases). Germline-derived CDR1 and CDR2 are MNHEY and SMNVEV (reference sequence). The CDR3 has 14 residues. The CDR3 DNA reads as TGTGCCAGCCGTTTCCCGGGGGAGGGCACTGAAGCTTTCTTT. Translating it yields CASRFPGEGTEAFF.

The chain employs TRBV2 and TRBJ2-1, with TRBD2 matching 7 bases. This CDR3 contains 13 residues. The junction had 1 base not matched to a gene; V was cut back by 8 bases and J by 0 bases. CDR1 and CDR2 (germline): SNHLY, FYNNEI. This chain's CDR3 is CASAGVSYNEQFF. As DNA, the CDR3 is TGTGCCAGCGCGGGGGTCTCCTACAATGAGCAGTTCTTC. The complete variable domain, with remaining parts taken from reference TRBV2 and TRBJ2-1, reads EPEVTQTPSHQVTQMGQEVILRCVPISNHLYFYWYRQILGQKVEFLVSFYNNEISEKSEIFDDQFSVERPDGSNFTLKIRSTKLEDSAMYFCASAGVSYNEQFFGPGTRLTVL.

The chain has TRBV29-1 and TRBJ2-2; 10 bases are a match to TRBD2. CDR1 and CDR2 (germline): SQVTM, ANQGSEA. The CDR3 covers 14 residues. J lost 4 bases, V lost 4 bases, and 3 bases had no gene match. CDR3 residues: CSVGTSGSTGELFF. CDR3 in DNA: TGCAGCGTTGGGACTAGCGGCTCCACCGGGGAGCTGTTTTTT.

This clonotype was detected ten times or more. The V call is TRBV18, the J call TRBJ1-1; D gene unclear. Germline V CDR1 and CDR2: KGHSH, LQKENI. V was clipped by 3 bases and J by 0 bases, with 5 bases between them. CDR3 length: 13 amino acids. The CDR3 coding sequence is TGTGCCAGCTCACCCCAGGTGAACACTGAAGCTTTCTTT. This translates into CASSPQVNTEAFF.

This clonotype has a handful of counts. This chain uses TRBV6-6 with TRBJ2-3; possibly TRBD1 for D (5 bases). The CDR3 has 16 residues. The V end lost 2 bases, the J end lost 6 bases, and 18 bases lay between the germline ends. CDR1 and CDR2 (germline): MNHNY, SVGAGI (reference sequence). The CDR3, as DNA: TGTGCCAGCAGTTACCAGGTTGGGGCCACTGCCGATACGCAGTATTTT. It is translated as CASSYQVGATADTQYF.

This clonotype was found a few times. The V gene is TRBV12-3 or TRBV12-4, the J gene TRBJ2-3; D is perhaps TRBD1 (6 bases). The V end was cut by 5 bases, the J end by 2 bases, with 17 bases between. CDR3 length equals 16 residues. The CDR3, as DNA: TGTGCCAGCAGTACAGGGACCTACACTCACACAGATACGCAGTATTTT. This encodes CASSTGTYTHTDTQYF.

This clonotype was seen a handful of times. The junction departs from the called germline gene at one end, perhaps through a read error. The chain recombines TRBV24-1 with TRBJ2-3, with D uncertain. The V gene's germline CDR1 is KGHDR and CDR2 SFDVKD. The CDR3 spans 14 residues. The CDR3 nucleotides read TGTGCCACCAGTGCTTTGCGGCCCACAGATACGCAGTATTTT. Amino acids: CATSALRPTDTQYF.

The genes are TRBV20-1 and TRBJ1-2, with D perhaps matching TRBD1 (5 bases). The CDR3 runs 14 residues. Germline lookup yields CDR1 DFQATT and CDR2 SNEGSKA (reference sequence). Deletions cut 0 bases from V and 3 bases from J, with 11 bases between. The CDR3 sequence is CSARDQGLDYGYTF. In DNA form, the CDR3 reads TGCAGTGCTAGAGATCAGGGATTAGACTATGGCTACACCTTC.

This clonotype was counted between two and nine times. This chain uses TRBV20-1 with TRBJ1-2, with 7 positions matching TRBD1. The germline gives CDR1 DFQATT, CDR2 SNEGSKA (reference sequence). V lost 0 bases, J lost 1 base, and 5 bases stayed unmatched. This CDR3 is 15 amino acids long. The CDR3: CSARERGQINYGYTF. In DNA form, the CDR3 reads TGCAGTGCTAGAGAAAGGGGACAGATTAACTATGGCTACACCTTC.

This clonotype appeared a few times. V is TRBV20-1 and J is TRBJ2-7, with TRBD2 matching over 15 bases. Germline V gene lookup returns CDR1 DFQATT and CDR2 SNEGSKA (reference sequence). The CDR3 runs 16 residues. CDR3 DNA sequence: TGCAGCGCTCCGGGACTAGCGGGAGGATGCTCCTACGAGCAGTACTTC. Encoded protein: CSAPGLAGGCSYEQYF.

This rearrangement joins TRBV20-1 to TRBJ2-7; 13 nucleotides agree with TRBD2. Unmatched junction bases numbered 4, after V lost 0 bases and J lost 5 bases. Germline CDR1 reads DFQATT; CDR2 reads SNEGSKA (reference sequence). This CDR3 spans 15 amino acids. Here the CDR3 reads CSAREGLAGVNEQYF. Written as DNA, the CDR3 is TGCAGTGCTAGAGAAGGACTAGCGGGAGTGAACGAGCAGTACTTC.

Many counts were recorded for this clonotype. The rearrangement joins TRBV29-1 to TRBJ2-5, with 14 bases that match TRBD2. V was clipped by 6 bases and J by 5 bases; unmatched bases: 5. Germline assignment: CDR1 SQVTM and CDR2 ANQGSEA. The length of the CDR3 is 14 residues. CDR3 amino acids: CSVTGTSGSETQYF. The CDR3 nucleotides are TGCAGCGTAACCGGGACTAGCGGGAGTGAGACCCAGTACTTC.